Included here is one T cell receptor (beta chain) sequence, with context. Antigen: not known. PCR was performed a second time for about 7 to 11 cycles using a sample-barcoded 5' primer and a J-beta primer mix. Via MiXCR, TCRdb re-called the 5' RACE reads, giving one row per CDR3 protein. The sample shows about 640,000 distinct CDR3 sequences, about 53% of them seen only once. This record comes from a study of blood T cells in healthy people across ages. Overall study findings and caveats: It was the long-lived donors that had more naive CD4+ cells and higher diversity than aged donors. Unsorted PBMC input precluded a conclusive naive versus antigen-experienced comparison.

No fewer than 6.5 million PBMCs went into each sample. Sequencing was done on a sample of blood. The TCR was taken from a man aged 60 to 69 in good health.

The CDR3: CASSLASPTDTQYF. The CDR3 DNA is TGCGCCAGCAGCTTGGCCAGTCCCACAGATACGCAGTATTTT. The chain joins TRBV5-1 to TRBJ2-3; D is undetermined. Trimming cost V 0 bases and J 2 bases, with 7 bases left between them. Germline assignment: CDR1 SGHRS and CDR2 YFSETQ. The CDR3 contains 14 residues.